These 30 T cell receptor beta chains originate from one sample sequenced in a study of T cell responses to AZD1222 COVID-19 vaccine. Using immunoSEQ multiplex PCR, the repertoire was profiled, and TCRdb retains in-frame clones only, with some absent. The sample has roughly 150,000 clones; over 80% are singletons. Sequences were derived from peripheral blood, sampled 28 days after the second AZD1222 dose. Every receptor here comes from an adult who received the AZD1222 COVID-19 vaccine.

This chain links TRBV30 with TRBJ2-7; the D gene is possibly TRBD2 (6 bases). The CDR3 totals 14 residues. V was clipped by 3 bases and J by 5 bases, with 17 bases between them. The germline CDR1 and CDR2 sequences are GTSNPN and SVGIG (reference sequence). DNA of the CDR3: TGTGCCTGGAGGGGGACTCCCTGGACGGACGAGCAGTACTTC. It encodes CAWRGTPWTDEQYF. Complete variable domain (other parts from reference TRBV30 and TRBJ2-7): SQTIHQWPATLVQPVGSPLSLECTVEGTSNPNLYWYRQAAGRGLQLLFYSVGIGQISSEVPQNLSASRPQDRQFILSSKKLLLSDSGFYLCAWRGTPWTDEQYFGPGTRLTVT.

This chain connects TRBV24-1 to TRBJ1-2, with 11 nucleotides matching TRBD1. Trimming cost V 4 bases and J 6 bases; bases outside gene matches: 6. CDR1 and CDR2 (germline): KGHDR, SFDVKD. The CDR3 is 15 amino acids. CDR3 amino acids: CATSDWTGGQDGYTF. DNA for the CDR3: TGTGCCACCAGTGACTGGACAGGGGGCCAGGATGGCTACACCTTC.

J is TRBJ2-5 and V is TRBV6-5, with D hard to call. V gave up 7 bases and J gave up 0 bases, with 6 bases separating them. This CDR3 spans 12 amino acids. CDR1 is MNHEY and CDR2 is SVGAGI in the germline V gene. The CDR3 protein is CASTPDQETQYF. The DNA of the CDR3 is TGTGCCAGCACCCCAGACCAAGAGACCCAGTACTTC.

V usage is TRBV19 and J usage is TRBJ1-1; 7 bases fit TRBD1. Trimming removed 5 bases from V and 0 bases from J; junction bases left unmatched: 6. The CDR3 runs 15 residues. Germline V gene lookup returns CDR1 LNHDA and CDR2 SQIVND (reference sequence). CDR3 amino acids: CASSFAGTVNTEAFF. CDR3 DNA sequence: TGTGCCAGTAGTTTCGCCGGGACAGTGAACACTGAAGCTTTCTTT. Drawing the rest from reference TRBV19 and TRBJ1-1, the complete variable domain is DGGITQSPKYLFRKEGQNVTLSCEQNLNHDAMYWYRQDPGQGLRLIYYSQIVNDFQKGDIAEGYSVSREKKESFPLTVTSAQKNPTAFYLCASSFAGTVNTEAFFGQGTRLTVV.

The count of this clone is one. This CDR3 reads CASSRPLQGRRNSPLHF. The CDR3 nucleotides are TGTGCCAGCAGCCGCCCTCTACAGGGTCGAAGGAATTCACCCCTCCACTTT. The genes are TRBV7-2 and TRBJ1-6, with a tentative D call TRBD1 (6 bases). Trimming took off 5 bases at V and 7 bases at J, with 21 bases between the two ends. The germline CDR1 and CDR2 sequences are SGHTA and FQGNSA. The CDR3 consists of 17 residues.

CDR3 DNA: TGTGCCAGCAGCTCCATCACTCTGATCGTCCACGAGCAGTACTTC. Protein product: CASSSITLIVHEQYF. V and J are TRBV7-9 and TRBJ2-7; D not resolved. V was pared by 4 bases and J by 5 bases, with 18 bases between. Germline V lookup: CDR1 SEHNR, CDR2 FQNEAQ (reference sequence). This CDR3 is built from 15 residues.

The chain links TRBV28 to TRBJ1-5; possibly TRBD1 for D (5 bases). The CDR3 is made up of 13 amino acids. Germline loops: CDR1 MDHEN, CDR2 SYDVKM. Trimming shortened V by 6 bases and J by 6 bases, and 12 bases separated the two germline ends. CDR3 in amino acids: CASSLPGGQPQHF. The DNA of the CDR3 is TGTGCCAGCAGCCTCCCGGGGGGTCAGCCCCAGCATTTT.

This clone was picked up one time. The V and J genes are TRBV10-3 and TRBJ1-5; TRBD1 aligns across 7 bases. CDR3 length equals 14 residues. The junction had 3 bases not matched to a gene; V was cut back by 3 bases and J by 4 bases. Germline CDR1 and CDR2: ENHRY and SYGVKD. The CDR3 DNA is TGTGCCATCAGTGAAGGACAGGTTAATCAGCCCCAGCATTTT. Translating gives CAISEGQVNQPQHF.

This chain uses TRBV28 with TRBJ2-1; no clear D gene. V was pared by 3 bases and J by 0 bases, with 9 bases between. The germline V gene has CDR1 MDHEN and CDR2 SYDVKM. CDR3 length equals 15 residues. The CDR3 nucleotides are TGTGCCAGCAGTTTGGGCGGCCTCTCCTACAATGAGCAGTTCTTC. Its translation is CASSLGGLSYNEQFF.

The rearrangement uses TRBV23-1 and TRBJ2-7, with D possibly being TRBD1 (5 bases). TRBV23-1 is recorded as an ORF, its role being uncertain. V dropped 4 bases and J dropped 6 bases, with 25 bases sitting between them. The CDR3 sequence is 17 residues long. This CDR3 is CASSPSSTALRPTEQYF. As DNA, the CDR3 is TGCGCCAGCAGTCCCTCTTCGACAGCCCTTCGGCCTACCGAGCAGTACTTC.

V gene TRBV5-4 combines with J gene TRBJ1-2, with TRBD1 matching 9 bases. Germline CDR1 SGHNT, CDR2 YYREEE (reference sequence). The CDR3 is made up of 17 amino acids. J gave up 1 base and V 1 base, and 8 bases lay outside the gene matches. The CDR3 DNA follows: TGTGCCAGCAGCTTGAGATATGACAGGGGGAATAACTATGGCTACACCTTC. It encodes CASSLRYDRGNNYGYTF.

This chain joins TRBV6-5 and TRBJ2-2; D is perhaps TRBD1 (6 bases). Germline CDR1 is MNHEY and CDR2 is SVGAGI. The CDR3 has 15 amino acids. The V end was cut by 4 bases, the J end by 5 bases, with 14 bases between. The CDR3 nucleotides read TGTGCCAGCAGTTCCCAGGGGCGCCTTACCGGGGAGCTGTTTTTT. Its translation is CASSSQGRLTGELFF.

Written as DNA, the CDR3 is TGTGCCTGGAGGGACGCTAGGAGGAAGTACAATGAGCAGTTCTTC. Protein product: CAWRDARRKYNEQFF. The chain couples TRBV30 to TRBJ2-1; tentative D call: TRBD2 (5 bases). This CDR3 region has 15 residues. V shed 3 bases and J shed 4 bases, with 16 bases lying between them. Per the germline V gene, CDR1 is GTSNPN and CDR2 is SVGIG (reference sequence).

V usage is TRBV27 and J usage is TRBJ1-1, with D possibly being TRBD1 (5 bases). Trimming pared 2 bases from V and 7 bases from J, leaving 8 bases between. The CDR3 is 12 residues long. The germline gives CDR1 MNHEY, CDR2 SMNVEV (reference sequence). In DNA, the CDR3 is TGTGCCAGCAGTTTAAGGGGTGATGAAGCTTTCTTT. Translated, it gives CASSLRGDEAFF.

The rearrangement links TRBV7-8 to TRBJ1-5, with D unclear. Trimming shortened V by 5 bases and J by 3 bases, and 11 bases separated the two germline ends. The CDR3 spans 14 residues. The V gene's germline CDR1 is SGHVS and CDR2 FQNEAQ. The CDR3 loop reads CASSIQALNQPQHF. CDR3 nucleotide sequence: TGTGCCAGCAGCATCCAGGCTCTCAATCAGCCCCAGCATTTT.

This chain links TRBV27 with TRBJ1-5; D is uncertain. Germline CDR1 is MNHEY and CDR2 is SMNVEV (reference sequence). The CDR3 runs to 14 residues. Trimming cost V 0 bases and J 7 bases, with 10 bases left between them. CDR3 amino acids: CASSLSWEGQPQHF. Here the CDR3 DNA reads TGTGCCAGCAGTTTATCTTGGGAGGGCCAGCCCCAGCATTTT.

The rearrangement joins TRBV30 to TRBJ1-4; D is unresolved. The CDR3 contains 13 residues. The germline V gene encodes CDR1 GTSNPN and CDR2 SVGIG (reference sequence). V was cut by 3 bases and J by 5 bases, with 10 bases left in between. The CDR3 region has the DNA TGTGCCTGGAGCGTGGGATTCAATGAAAAACTGTTTTTT. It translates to CAWSVGFNEKLFF.

The CDR3 is CAWTFLGTGNTEAFF. CDR3 sequence (DNA): TGTGCCTGGACATTTCTTGGGACAGGGAACACTGAAGCTTTCTTT. The chain carries TRBV30 and TRBJ1-1; 8 bases map to TRBD1. This CDR3 is built from 15 residues. The ends lost 4 bases at V and 1 base at J; junction bases unmatched: 8. CDR1 is GTSNPN, CDR2 SVGIG, per germline (reference sequence). The full variable domain, completed using reference TRBV30 and TRBJ1-1, is SQTIHQWPATLVQPVGSPLSLECTVEGTSNPNLYWYRQAAGRGLQLLFYSVGIGQISSEVPQNLSASRPQDRQFILSSKKLLLSDSGFYLCAWTFLGTGNTEAFFGQGTRLTVV.

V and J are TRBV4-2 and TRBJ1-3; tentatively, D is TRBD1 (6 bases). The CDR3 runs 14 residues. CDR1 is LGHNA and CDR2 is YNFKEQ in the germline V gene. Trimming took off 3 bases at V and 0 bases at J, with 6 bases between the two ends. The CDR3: CASSQDSSGNTIYF. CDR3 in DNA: TGTGCCAGCAGCCAGGACAGCTCTGGAAACACCATATATTTT.

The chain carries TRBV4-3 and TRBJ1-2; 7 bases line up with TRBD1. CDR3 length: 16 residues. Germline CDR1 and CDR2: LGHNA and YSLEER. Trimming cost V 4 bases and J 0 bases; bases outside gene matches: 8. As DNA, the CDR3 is TGCGCCAGCAGCCCTGGGGACAGTCGAGCTAACTATGGCTACACCTTC. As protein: CASSPGDSRANYGYTF.

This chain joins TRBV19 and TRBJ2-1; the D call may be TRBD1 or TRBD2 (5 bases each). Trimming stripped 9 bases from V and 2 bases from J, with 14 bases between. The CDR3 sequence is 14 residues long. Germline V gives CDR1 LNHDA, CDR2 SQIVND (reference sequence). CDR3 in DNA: TGTGCCAGCCAATGGGGGAATGCCTACAATGAGCAGTTCTTC. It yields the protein CASQWGNAYNEQFF.

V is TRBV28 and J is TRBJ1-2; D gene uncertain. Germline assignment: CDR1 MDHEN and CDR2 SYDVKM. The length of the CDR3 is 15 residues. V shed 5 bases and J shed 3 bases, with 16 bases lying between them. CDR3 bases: TGTGCCAGCAGTCCCAGCAAGGCGGGAGACTATGGCTACACCTTC. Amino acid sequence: CASSPSKAGDYGYTF.

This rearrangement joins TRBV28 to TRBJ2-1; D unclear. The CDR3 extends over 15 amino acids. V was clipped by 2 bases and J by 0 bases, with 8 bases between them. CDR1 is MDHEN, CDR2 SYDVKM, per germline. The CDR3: CASSLGRSSYNEQFF. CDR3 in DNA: TGTGCCAGCAGTTTAGGGCGAAGCTCCTACAATGAGCAGTTCTTC. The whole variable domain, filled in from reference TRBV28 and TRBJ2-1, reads DVKVTQSSRYLVKRTGEKVFLECVQDMDHENMFWYRQDPGLGLRLIYFSYDVKMKEKGDIPEGYSVSREKKERFSLILESASTNQTSMYLCASSLGRSSYNEQFFGPGTRLTVL.

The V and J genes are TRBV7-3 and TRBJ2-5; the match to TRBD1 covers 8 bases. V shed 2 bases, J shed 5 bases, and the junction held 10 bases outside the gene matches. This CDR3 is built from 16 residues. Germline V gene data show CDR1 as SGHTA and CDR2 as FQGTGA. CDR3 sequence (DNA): TGTGCCAGCAGCTTAGGACAGGGACGAACCGGGGAGACCCAGTACTTC. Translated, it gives CASSLGQGRTGETQYF. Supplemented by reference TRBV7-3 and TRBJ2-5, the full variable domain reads GAGVSQTPSNKVTEKGKYVELRCDPISGHTALYWYRQSLGQGPEFLIYFQGTGAADDSGLPNDRFFAVRPEGSVSTLKIQRTERGDSAVYLCASSLGQGRTGETQYFGPGTRLLVL.

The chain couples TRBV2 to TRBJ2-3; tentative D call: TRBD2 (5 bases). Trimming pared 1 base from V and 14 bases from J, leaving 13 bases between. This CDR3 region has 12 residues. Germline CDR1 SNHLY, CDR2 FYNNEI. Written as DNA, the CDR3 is TGTGCCAGCAGTGAAGTTACTAGGGTGGCGTATTTT. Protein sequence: CASSEVTRVAYF.

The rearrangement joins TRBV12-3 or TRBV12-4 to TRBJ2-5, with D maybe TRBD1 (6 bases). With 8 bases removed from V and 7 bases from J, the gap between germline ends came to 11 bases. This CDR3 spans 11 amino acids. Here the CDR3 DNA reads TGTGCCAGCGCAGGGGTGGGGACCCAGTACTTC. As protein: CASAGVGTQYF.

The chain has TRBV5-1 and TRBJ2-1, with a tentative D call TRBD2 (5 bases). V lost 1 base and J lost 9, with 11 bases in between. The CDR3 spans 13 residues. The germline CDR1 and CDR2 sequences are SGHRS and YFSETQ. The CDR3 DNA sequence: TGCGCCAGCAGCTTGCTAGCCCGGGTTGAGCAGTTCTTC. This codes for CASSLLARVEQFF. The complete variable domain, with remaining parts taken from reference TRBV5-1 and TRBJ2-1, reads KAGVTQTPRYLIKTRGQQVTLSCSPISGHRSVSWYQQTPGQGLQFLFEYFSETQRNKGNFPGRFSGRQFSNSRSEMNVSTLELGDSALYLCASSLLARVEQFFGPGTRLTVL.

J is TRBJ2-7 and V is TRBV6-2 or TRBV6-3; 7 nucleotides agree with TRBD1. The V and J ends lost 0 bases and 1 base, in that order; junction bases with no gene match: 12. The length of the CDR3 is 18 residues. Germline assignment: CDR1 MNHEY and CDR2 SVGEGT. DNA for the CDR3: TGTGCCAGCAGTTACTCGATTATCTCGGGGACAGTGTCCTACGAGCAGTACTTC. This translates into CASSYSIISGTVSYEQYF.

In DNA, the CDR3 is TGCGCCAGCAGCCAAGATGGCCGGCAGGGTAGGACCGGGGAGCTGTTTTTT. Its translation is CASSQDGRQGRTGELFF. This chain links TRBV4-3 with TRBJ2-2; the D gene is possibly TRBD1 (5 bases). V was trimmed by 0 bases and J by 5 bases, leaving 16 bases between them. This CDR3 has 17 amino acids. CDR1 is LGHNA and CDR2 is YSLEER in the germline V gene.

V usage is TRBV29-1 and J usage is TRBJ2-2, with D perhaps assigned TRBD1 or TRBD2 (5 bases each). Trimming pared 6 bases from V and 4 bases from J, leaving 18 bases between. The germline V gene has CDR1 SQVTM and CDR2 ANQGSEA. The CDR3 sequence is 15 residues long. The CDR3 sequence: CSVVKAGTGTGELFF. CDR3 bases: TGCAGCGTGGTTAAGGCAGGGACGGGCACCGGGGAGCTGTTTTTT.